Below, 32 T cell receptor beta chains from the same sample are listed, as sequenced in a study of T cell responses to AZD1222 COVID-19 vaccine. The repertoire was sequenced with immunoSEQ multiplex PCR; TCRdb's copy has only in-frame clones and lacks some. Of some 150,000 clones in the sample, about 81% were seen once. Sequenced here: peripheral blood, sampled on day 0 of MenACWY control vaccination. These receptors were obtained from an adult in good health.

This clone was seen once. V and J are TRBV2 and TRBJ1-2, with D hard to call. The germline V gene has CDR1 SNHLY and CDR2 FYNNEI. V shed 2 bases and J shed 5 bases, with 6 bases lying between them. The CDR3 has 12 residues. CDR3 nucleotides: TGTGCCAGCAGTGAAAACGATTATGGCTACACCTTC. It is translated as CASSENDYGYTF.

The rearrangement links TRBV6-5 to TRBJ2-3, with D perhaps TRBD1 or TRBD2 (5 bases each). V lost 11 bases, J lost 3 bases, and 15 bases lay in between. Germline loops: CDR1 MNHEY, CDR2 SVGAGI. The CDR3 extends over 13 amino acids. CDR3 loop: CAARGVGTDTQYF. The CDR3, as DNA: TGTGCCGCCAGAGGGGTCGGAACAGATACGCAGTATTTT.

This sequence joins TRBV11-2 and TRBJ2-2; TRBD2 is a possible D gene (7 bases). V lost 3 bases to trimming and J lost 7 bases, with 12 bases between them. Germline-derived CDR1 and CDR2 are SGHAT and FQNNGV. The CDR3 totals 14 residues. CDR3 protein: CASSFRGGFGELFF. For the CDR3, the DNA is TGTGCCAGCAGCTTTAGGGGGGGCTTCGGGGAGCTGTTTTTT.

This clone appeared once. The rearrangement joins TRBV11-2 to TRBJ2-1, with 12 bases identical to TRBD2. The CDR3 runs 17 residues. The V and J ends lost 6 bases and 9 bases, in that order; junction bases with no gene match: 15. Germline CDR1 is SGHAT and CDR2 is FQNNGV. The CDR3 region is CASRQTAGTSGWGEQFF. The CDR3 nucleotides read TGTGCCAGCAGACAAACCGCCGGGACTAGCGGGTGGGGTGAGCAGTTCTTC. The full variable domain, in which reference TRBV11-2 and TRBJ2-1 provide the parts outside the CDR3, is EAGVAQSPRYKIIEKRQSVAFWCNPISGHATLYWYQQILGQGPKLLIQFQNNGVVDDSQLPKDRFSAERLKGVDSTLKIQPAKLEDSAVYLCASRQTAGTSGWGEQFFGPGTRLTVL.

V gene TRBV5-1 combines with J gene TRBJ2-1, with 12 bases aligning to TRBD2. CDR3 length: 16 residues. Germline CDR1 SGHRS, CDR2 YFSETQ. V shed 4 bases and J 2 bases; nucleotides not matched to a gene: 4. The CDR3 protein is CASSMTSGGPYNEQFF. The CDR3 DNA sequence: TGCGCCAGCAGCATGACTAGCGGGGGTCCCTACAATGAGCAGTTCTTC.

The V gene is TRBV7-9, the J gene TRBJ2-2; D is unclear. In germline, CDR1 is SEHNR, CDR2 FQNEAQ (reference sequence). This CDR3 contains 14 residues. V was trimmed by 5 bases and J by 1 base, leaving 8 bases between them. As DNA, the CDR3 is TGTGCCAGCAGCGACTTCATGAACACCGGGGAGCTGTTTTTT. Translated, it gives CASSDFMNTGELFF.

The chain links TRBV7-9 to TRBJ1-1; TRBD1 is a possible D gene (6 bases). Germline CDR1 reads SEHNR; CDR2 reads FQNEAQ (reference sequence). The CDR3 length is 16 residues. The V end was cut by 2 bases, the J end by 1 base, with 14 bases between. CDR3 nucleotide sequence: TGTGCCAGCAGCTTACGCGGGAGGGGACAGAACACTGAAGCTTTCTTT. Encoded protein: CASSLRGRGQNTEAFF.

The CDR3 loop is CASSQFGQGFYEKLFF. The CDR3 DNA sequence: TGTGCCAGCAGCCAATTTGGACAGGGGTTTTATGAAAAACTGTTTTTT. This sequence joins TRBV3-1 (or the pseudogene TRBV3-2) and TRBJ1-4, with TRBD1 matching over 9 bases. This CDR3 comprises 16 residues. The V gene's germline CDR1 is LGHDT and CDR2 YNNKEL (reference sequence). J gave up 6 bases and V 2 bases, and 7 bases lay outside the gene matches.

Written as DNA, the CDR3 is TGTGCCAGCTCTCGCATGGACAGGACGGACGGAAACACCATATATTTT. Its protein product is CASSRMDRTDGNTIYF. This chain uses TRBV18 with TRBJ1-3; 7 bases align to TRBD1. The CDR3 consists of 16 residues. Germline CDR1 reads KGHSH; CDR2 reads LQKENI. V shed 6 bases and J 4 bases; nucleotides not matched to a gene: 12.

The chain joins TRBV19 to TRBJ2-6; TRBD1 or TRBD2 may be the D gene (5 bases each). Trimming left V 3 bases short and J 3 bases short, with 15 bases between. There are 17 residues in the CDR3. The germline gives CDR1 LNHDA, CDR2 SQIVND (reference sequence). This CDR3 is CASSIRGSGGGANVLTF. For the CDR3, the DNA is TGTGCCAGTAGTATTCGGGGTAGTGGGGGTGGGGCCAACGTCCTGACTTTC.

A single count supports this clone. The chain recombines TRBV28 with TRBJ2-3; D unclear. Germline lookup yields CDR1 MDHEN and CDR2 SYDVKM. There are 15 residues in the CDR3. Trimming removed 6 bases at V and 2 bases at J, with 15 bases between. The CDR3 spells CASSRGASSTDTQYF. The CDR3 coding sequence is TGTGCCAGCAGCCGAGGTGCCAGTTCCACAGATACGCAGTATTTT.

V and J are TRBV5-4 and TRBJ1-6; TRBD1 agrees at 7 bases. Germline loops: CDR1 SGHNT, CDR2 YYREEE (reference sequence). V was pared by 2 bases and J by 4 bases, with 3 bases of the junction left unmatched. The CDR3 extends over 15 amino acids. CDR3 bases: TGTGCCAGCAGCTTTTGGGGACAGTATAATTCACCCCTCCACTTT. Protein: CASSFWGQYNSPLHF. Full variable domain (rest looked up from reference TRBV5-4 and TRBJ1-6): ETGVTQSPTHLIKTRGQQVTLRCSSQSGHNTVSWYQQALGQGPQFIFQYYREEENGRGNFPPRFSGLQFPNYSSELNVNALELDDSALYLCASSFWGQYNSPLHFGNGTRLTVT.

V usage is TRBV27 and J usage is TRBJ1-1; no reliable D call. The CDR3 has 14 residues. Germline-derived CDR1 and CDR2 are MNHEY and SMNVEV (reference sequence). Trimming left V 3 bases short and J 0 bases short, with 8 bases between. The CDR3, as DNA: TGTGCCAGCAGTTTGAGCGGTATGAACACTGAAGCTTTCTTT. Protein: CASSLSGMNTEAFF.

The chain joins TRBV11-2 to TRBJ2-5; TRBD2 is a possible D gene (6 bases). V lost 1 base, J lost 6 bases, and 15 bases lay in between. Germline CDR1 SGHAT, CDR2 FQNNGV. The CDR3 spans 15 residues. The CDR3 loop is CASSLASGVGKTQYF. CDR3 coding DNA: TGTGCCAGCAGCTTAGCGTCGGGGGTTGGGAAGACCCAGTACTTC.

The V and J genes are TRBV5-1 and TRBJ1-1; TRBD1 is a possible D gene (5 bases). V was clipped by 5 bases and J by 0 bases, with 14 bases between them. CDR1 SGHRS and CDR2 YFSETQ come from the germline V gene. The CDR3 extends over 15 amino acids. The CDR3 reads CASRGQVIMNTEAFF. The CDR3 nucleotides are TGCGCCAGCAGGGGGCAGGTGATCATGAACACTGAAGCTTTCTTT. The full variable domain, with the rest looked up from reference TRBV5-1 and TRBJ1-1, is KAGVTQTPRYLIKTRGQQVTLSCSPISGHRSVSWYQQTPGQGLQFLFEYFSETQRNKGNFPGRFSGRQFSNSRSEMNVSTLELGDSALYLCASRGQVIMNTEAFFGQGTRLTVV.

This rearrangement joins TRBV5-1 to TRBJ1-4; D is ambiguous. The germline CDR1 and CDR2 sequences are SGHRS and YFSETQ. Trimming left V 4 bases short and J 0 bases short, with 10 bases between. This CDR3 spans 15 amino acids. The DNA for the CDR3 is TGCGCCAGCAGCCGGGATTTAGCAACTAATGAAAAACTGTTTTTT. Amino acid sequence: CASSRDLATNEKLFF.

The chain is built from TRBV9 and TRBJ2-7; TRBD1 matches 10 bases. V gave up 1 base and J gave up 6 bases; unmatched junction bases: 4. The length of the CDR3 is 14 residues. Germline CDR1 is SGDLS and CDR2 is YYNGEE. CDR3 bases: TGTGCCAGCAGCGTATCGTGGACAGGGGGCGAGCAGTACTTC. Amino acid sequence: CASSVSWTGGEQYF.

The sample holds a few counts of this clone. The V and J genes are TRBV3-1 (or the pseudogene TRBV3-2) and TRBJ1-3, with unresolved D. Germline V gene lookup returns CDR1 LGHDT and CDR2 YNNKEL (reference sequence). V lost 5 bases to trimming and J lost 0 bases, with 17 bases between them. The CDR3 has 17 residues. The CDR3 nucleotides are TGTGCCAGCAGCTCCCACCTCCGGAGAAACTCTGGAAACACCATATATTTT. Its protein product is CASSSHLRRNSGNTIYF.

This clone was recorded once. CDR3 sequence (DNA): TGTGCCAGCAGTGCGATGGACGGAAAAGTAAAAGCTAACTATGGCTACACCTTC. Translation: CASSAMDGKVKANYGYTF. This chain links TRBV27 with TRBJ1-2; D remains unclear. The germline V gene encodes CDR1 MNHEY and CDR2 SMNVEV (reference sequence). This CDR3 spans 18 amino acids. Trimming took 5 bases from V and 0 from J, leaving 22 bases between them.

The chain carries TRBV15 and TRBJ2-1, with D possibly TRBD2 on 5 matching bases. The V end was cut by 5 bases, the J end by 7 bases, with 12 bases between. The CDR3 is 13 amino acids. CDR1 and CDR2 from the germline V gene are LNHNV and YYDKDF (reference sequence). The CDR3 coding sequence is TGTGCCACCAGCGAGCGGACCGGAAATGAGCAGTTCTTC. It yields the protein CATSERTGNEQFF.

On this clone itself: The junction does not match germline at one end; this may be a read error. This chain uses TRBV13 with TRBJ2-1, with D perhaps matching TRBD2 (5 bases). In germline, CDR1 is PRHDT, CDR2 FYEKMQ (reference sequence). The CDR3 runs 13 residues. CDR3 sequence reads: CASSLGDYYEQFF. The CDR3 DNA follows: TGTGCCAGCAGCTTAGGTGACTACTATGAGCAGTTCTTC.

This chain connects TRBV2 to TRBJ1-6, with unresolved D. V was cut by 2 bases and J by 10 bases, with 12 bases left in between. CDR1 is SNHLY, CDR2 FYNNEI, per germline. The CDR3 runs to 14 residues. The CDR3: CASSELGEGSPLHF. CDR3 bases: TGTGCCAGCAGTGAACTGGGTGAGGGATCACCCCTCCACTTT.

Concerning this clone itself: Other DNA sequences in this sample translate to the same CDR3. This chain links TRBV3-1 (or the pseudogene TRBV3-2) with TRBJ2-5, with D unresolved. Germline V gene sequence: CDR1 LGHDT, CDR2 YNNKEL (reference sequence). V lost 1 base and J 3 bases, leaving 6 bases between the germline ends. The CDR3 extends over 13 amino acids. The CDR3 bases are TGTGCCAGCAGCCAAGGCACTAAAGAGACCCAGTACTTC. Its protein product is CASSQGTKETQYF.

The chain combines TRBV2 with TRBJ1-6; no reliable D call. Trimming left V 6 bases short and J 2 bases short, with 8 bases between. CDR3 length: 14 amino acids. Germline CDR1 SNHLY, CDR2 FYNNEI. CDR3 amino acids: CASRRSTYNSPLHF. The DNA of the CDR3 is TGTGCCAGCAGGAGAAGTACCTATAATTCACCCCTCCACTTT. The entire variable domain, with the rest obtained from reference TRBV2 and TRBJ1-6, is as follows: EPEVTQTPSHQVTQMGQEVILRCVPISNHLYFYWYRQILGQKVEFLVSFYNNEISEKSEIFDDQFSVERPDGSNFTLKIRSTKLEDSAMYFCASRRSTYNSPLHFGNGTRLTVT.

The chain has TRBV6-2 or TRBV6-3 and TRBJ1-4, with D possibly matching TRBD1 (5 bases). V was clipped by 5 bases and J by 7 bases, with 20 bases between them. There are 16 residues in the CDR3. CDR1 MNHEY and CDR2 SVGEGT come from the germline V gene. Here the CDR3 DNA reads TGTGCCAGCAGTGAGAATACCCCCGGGACGTCTGAAAAACTGTTTTTT. Its translation: CASSENTPGTSEKLFF.

This chain connects TRBV10-3 to TRBJ1-6; TRBD1 matches at 8 bases. This CDR3 is built from 14 residues. Germline CDR1 reads ENHRY; CDR2 reads SYGVKD. Unmatched junction bases numbered 7, after V lost 6 bases and J lost 9 bases. CDR3 coding DNA: TGTGCCATCAGACGGGAAACAGGGGGTTCACCCCTCCACTTT. Its translation: CAIRRETGGSPLHF.

The chain links TRBV28 to TRBJ1-3; 8 nucleotides match TRBD1. The CDR3 loop spans 15 amino acids. The germline CDR1 and CDR2 sequences are MDHEN and SYDVKM. With V trimmed by 3 bases and J by 4 bases, 5 bases remained unmatched. This chain's CDR3 is CASSFQGARGNTIYF. CDR3 sequence (DNA): TGTGCCAGCAGTTTCCAGGGGGCCAGGGGAAACACCATATATTTT.

The gene calls are TRBV6-5 and TRBJ2-3; 8 bases line up with TRBD1. The junction had 4 bases not matched to a gene; V was cut back by 6 bases and J by 2 bases. The germline gives CDR1 MNHEY, CDR2 SVGAGI. CDR3 length: 14 amino acids. CDR3 DNA: TGTGCCAGCAGAACAGGGGGGCCCACAGATACGCAGTATTTT. The encoded protein is CASRTGGPTDTQYF.

The V and J genes are TRBV6-5 and TRBJ2-2; 9 bases line up with TRBD1. Losses at the gene ends were 5 bases for V and 6 bases for J; bases not matched to a gene: 7. The CDR3 totals 15 residues. Germline assignment: CDR1 MNHEY and CDR2 SVGAGI. The DNA for the CDR3 is TGTGCCAGCAGTACTCCCGGGACAGGGTCCGGGGAGCTGTTTTTT. Residues: CASSTPGTGSGELFF.

This clone was found a few times. The V and J genes are TRBV5-1 and TRBJ1-3; D is undetermined. The length of the CDR3 is 15 residues. Trimming shortened V by 3 bases and J by 1 base, and 11 bases separated the two germline ends. Germline CDR1 is SGHRS and CDR2 is YFSETQ. CDR3 in DNA: TGCGCCAGCAGCTCGAGAGGGTATTCTGGAAACACCATATATTTT. The encoded protein is CASSSRGYSGNTIYF.

J is TRBJ2-4 and V is TRBV18; D is possibly TRBD1 (6 bases). The CDR3 sequence is 16 residues long. V gave up 6 bases and J gave up 0 bases, with 15 bases separating them. CDR1 is KGHSH, CDR2 LQKENI, per germline. CDR3 sequence: CASSQRQELAKNIQYF. In DNA form, the CDR3 reads TGTGCCAGCTCTCAACGACAGGAACTAGCCAAAAACATTCAGTACTTC.

The chain employs TRBV28 and TRBJ1-6; D remains ambiguous. CDR1 is MDHEN, CDR2 SYDVKM, per germline. The CDR3 loop spans 13 amino acids. Trimming took off 8 bases at V and 4 bases at J, with 9 bases between the two ends. The CDR3: CASSGLYNSPLHF. The DNA for the CDR3 is TGTGCCAGCTCGGGCCTGTATAATTCACCCCTCCACTTT. Looking up the rest from reference TRBV28 and TRBJ1-6 gives the full variable domain: DVKVTQSSRYLVKRTGEKVFLECVQDMDHENMFWYRQDPGLGLRLIYFSYDVKMKEKGDIPEGYSVSREKKERFSLILESASTNQTSMYLCASSGLYNSPLHFGNGTRLTVT.